These T cell receptor beta chains were read from a single sample in a study of T cell responses to AZD1222 COVID-19 vaccine. The table came from immunoSEQ multiplex PCR; TCRdb's copy has only in-frame clones and leaves some out. The sample contains more than 110,000 clones, more than 75% of which appear only once. The starting material was peripheral blood, obtained 28 days after the second AZD1222 dose. The receptor set was obtained from an adult who received the AZD1222 COVID-19 vaccine. Both conserved end residues are part of each CDR3. The order of the fields is J gene, D gene, V gene, clone size, CDR3 DNA, CDR3 protein. D genes are given only for firm matches. For some rows the clone size is stated as once, few or many, or as a class when expanded; others skip it.

j_gene: TRBJ1-2
d_gene: NA
v_gene: TRBV28
abundance: NA
CDR3nt: TGTGCCAGCAGTTTACCGACTTATGGCTACACCTTC
CDR3aa: CASSLPTYGYTF

j_gene: TRBJ2-3
d_gene: TRBD2
v_gene: TRBV5-5
abundance: NA
CDR3nt: TGTGCCAGCAGCTTGGTGGGACGGAGCGGGGGGAGCTCAGATACGCAGTATTTT
CDR3aa: CASSLVGRSGGSSDTQYF

j_gene: TRBJ1-2
d_gene: TRBD1
v_gene: TRBV7-8
abundance: NA
CDR3nt: TGTGCCAGCAGCCTAACAGGGGGCCTCGGCTATGGCTACACCTTC
CDR3aa: CASSLTGGLGYGYTF

j_gene: TRBJ2-3
d_gene: NA
v_gene: TRBV5-1
abundance: NA
CDR3nt: TGCGCCAGCAGCTTGACGGGCCTTGTCACAGATACGCAGTATTTT
CDR3aa: CASSLTGLVTDTQYF

j_gene: TRBJ2-5
d_gene: TRBD2
v_gene: TRBV16
abundance: NA
CDR3nt: TGTGCCAGCAGCCAATTGGCGGGACTAGCCGAGACCCAGTACTTC
CDR3aa: CASSQLAGLAETQYF

j_gene: TRBJ1-3
d_gene: NA
v_gene: TRBV28
abundance: NA
CDR3nt: TGTGCCAGCAGACTCTCACTGACCGGAAACACCATATATTTT
CDR3aa: CASRLSLTGNTIYF

j_gene: TRBJ2-6
d_gene: TRBD2
v_gene: TRBV3-1/TRBV3-2
abundance: NA
CDR3nt: TGTGCCAGCAGCCCCTGGTTGGGGACTAGCGGGGGCTCTGGGGCCAACGTCCTGACTTTC
CDR3aa: CASSPWLGTSGGSGANVLTF

j_gene: TRBJ1-5
d_gene: NA
v_gene: TRBV3-1/TRBV3-2
abundance: NA
CDR3nt: TGTGCCAGCAGCCAGGGCAGGCAAAACCAGCCCCAGCATTTT
CDR3aa: CASSQGRQNQPQHF

j_gene: TRBJ2-4
d_gene: NA
v_gene: TRBV6-5
abundance: NA
CDR3nt: TGTGCCAGCAGTTATTCGAGGGGGAACATTCAGTACTTC
CDR3aa: CASSYSRGNIQYF

j_gene: TRBJ2-7
d_gene: NA
v_gene: TRBV6-1
abundance: NA
CDR3nt: TGTGCCAGCAGTGACAGGGCCTTAGGGGACGAGCAGTACTTC
CDR3aa: CASSDRALGDEQYF

j_gene: TRBJ2-7
d_gene: TRBD2
v_gene: TRBV5-1
abundance: NA
CDR3nt: TGCGCCAGCAGGCCTACTAGCGGGAGCTACGAGCAGTACTTC
CDR3aa: CASRPTSGSYEQYF

j_gene: TRBJ2-5
d_gene: NA
v_gene: TRBV7-2
abundance: once
CDR3nt: TGTGCCACCTCGTCCCAGGTGGACCAGACCCAGTACTTC
CDR3aa: CATSSQVDQTQYF

j_gene: TRBJ2-7
d_gene: NA
v_gene: TRBV18
abundance: once
CDR3nt: TGTGCCAGCTCAAGGAACGGGACTGTTTTGAGGGAGCAGTACTTC
CDR3aa: CASSRNGTVLREQYF

j_gene: TRBJ1-5
d_gene: NA
v_gene: TRBV6-5
abundance: NA
CDR3nt: TGTGCCAGCCGCGGGGGTAGCAATCAGCCCCAGCATTTT
CDR3aa: CASRGGSNQPQHF

j_gene: TRBJ2-5
d_gene: TRBD2
v_gene: TRBV4-2
abundance: NA
CDR3nt: TGTGCCAGCAGCAAACGACTAGCGGGGGAAGGGGAGACCCAGTACTTC
CDR3aa: CASSKRLAGEGETQYF

j_gene: TRBJ2-2
d_gene: TRBD2
v_gene: TRBV4-1
abundance: NA
CDR3nt: TGCGCCAGCAGCCAAAGTACTTCCCTAGCGGGGAGAACCGGGGAGCTGTTTTTT
CDR3aa: CASSQSTSLAGRTGELFF